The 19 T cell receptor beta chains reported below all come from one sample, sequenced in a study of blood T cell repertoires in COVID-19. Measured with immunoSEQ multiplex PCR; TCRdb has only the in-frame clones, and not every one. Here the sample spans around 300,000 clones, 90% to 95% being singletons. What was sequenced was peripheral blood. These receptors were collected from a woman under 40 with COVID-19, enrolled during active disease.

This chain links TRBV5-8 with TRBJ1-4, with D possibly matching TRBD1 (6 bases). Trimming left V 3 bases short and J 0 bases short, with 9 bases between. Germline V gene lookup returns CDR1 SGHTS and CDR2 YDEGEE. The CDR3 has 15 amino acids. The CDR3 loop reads CASSSTGTTNEKLFF. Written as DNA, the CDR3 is TGTGCCAGCAGCTCGACAGGAACAACTAATGAAAAACTGTTTTTT. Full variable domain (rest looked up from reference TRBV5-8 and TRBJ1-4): EAGVTQSPTHLIKTRGQQATLRCSPISGHTSVYWYQQALGLGLQFLLWYDEGEERNRGNFPPRFSGRQFPNYSSELNVNALELEDSALYLCASSSTGTTNEKLFFGSGTQLSVL.

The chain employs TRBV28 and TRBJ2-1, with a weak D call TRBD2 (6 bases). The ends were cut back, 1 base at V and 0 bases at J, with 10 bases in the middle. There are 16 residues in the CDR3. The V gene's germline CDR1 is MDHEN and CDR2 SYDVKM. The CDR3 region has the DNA TGTGCCAGCAGTTTATTGGAGGGGAGCTCCTACAATGAGCAGTTCTTC. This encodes CASSLLEGSSYNEQFF.

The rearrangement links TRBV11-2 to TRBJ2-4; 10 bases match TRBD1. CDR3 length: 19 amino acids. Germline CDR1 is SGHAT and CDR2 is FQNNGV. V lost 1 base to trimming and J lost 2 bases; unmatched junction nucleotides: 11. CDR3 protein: CASSLVSGQGKSTKNIQYF. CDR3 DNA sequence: TGTGCCAGCAGCTTAGTTTCGGGACAGGGGAAATCAACCAAAAACATTCAGTACTTC.

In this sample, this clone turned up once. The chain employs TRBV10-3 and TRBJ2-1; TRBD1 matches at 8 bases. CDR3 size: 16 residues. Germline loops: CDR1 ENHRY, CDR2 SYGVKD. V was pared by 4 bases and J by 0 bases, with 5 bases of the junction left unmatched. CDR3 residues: CAISGEDRVSYNEQFF. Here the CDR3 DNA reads TGTGCCATCAGTGGAGAGGACAGGGTCTCCTACAATGAGCAGTTCTTC.

The DNA of the CDR3 is TGTGCCAGCAGCTCAAGACTAGCGGGAGGCCAAGAGACCCAGTACTTC. Its protein product is CASSSRLAGGQETQYF. The chain carries TRBV5-4 and TRBJ2-5; the match to TRBD2 covers 13 bases. CDR1 and CDR2 (germline): SGHNT, YYREEE (reference sequence). The CDR3 runs to 16 residues. V shed 3 bases, J shed 1 base, and the junction held 3 bases outside the gene matches.

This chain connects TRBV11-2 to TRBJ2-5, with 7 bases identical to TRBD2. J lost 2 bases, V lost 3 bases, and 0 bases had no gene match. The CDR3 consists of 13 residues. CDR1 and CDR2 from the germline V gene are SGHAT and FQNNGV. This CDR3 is CASSFGRQETQYF. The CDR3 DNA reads TGTGCCAGCAGCTTCGGGAGGCAAGAGACCCAGTACTTC.

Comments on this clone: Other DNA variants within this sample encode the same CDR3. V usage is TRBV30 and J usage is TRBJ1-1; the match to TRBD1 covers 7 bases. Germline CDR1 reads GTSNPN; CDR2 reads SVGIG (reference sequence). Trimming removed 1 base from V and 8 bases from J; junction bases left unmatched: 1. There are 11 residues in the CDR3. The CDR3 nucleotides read TGTGCCTGGAGTGGACAGGGCGAAGCTTTCTTT. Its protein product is CAWSGQGEAFF. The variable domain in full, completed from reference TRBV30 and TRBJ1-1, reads SQTIHQWPATLVQPVGSPLSLECTVEGTSNPNLYWYRQAAGRGLQLLFYSVGIGQISSEVPQNLSASRPQDRQFILSSKKLLLSDSGFYLCAWSGQGEAFFGQGTRLTVV.

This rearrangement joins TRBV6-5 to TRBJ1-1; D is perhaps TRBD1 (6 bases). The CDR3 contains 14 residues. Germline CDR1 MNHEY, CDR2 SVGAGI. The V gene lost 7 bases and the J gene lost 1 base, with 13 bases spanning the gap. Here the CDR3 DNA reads TGTGCCAGCAAGGGGGGGCTCGGGAACACTGAAGCTTTCTTT. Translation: CASKGGLGNTEAFF.

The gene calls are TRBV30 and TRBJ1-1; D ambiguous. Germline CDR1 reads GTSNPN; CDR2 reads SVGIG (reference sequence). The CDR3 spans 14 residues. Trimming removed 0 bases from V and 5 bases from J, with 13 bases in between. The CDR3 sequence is CAWSVGEYGTEAFF. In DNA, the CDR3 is TGTGCCTGGAGTGTCGGGGAGTACGGAACTGAAGCTTTCTTT.

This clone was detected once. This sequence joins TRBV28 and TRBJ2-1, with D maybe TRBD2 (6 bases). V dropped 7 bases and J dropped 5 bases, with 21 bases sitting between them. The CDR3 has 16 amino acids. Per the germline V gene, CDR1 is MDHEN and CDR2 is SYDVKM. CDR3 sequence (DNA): TGTGCCAGCATGCGAGGCCTGGGACTGGAGGACAATGAGCAGTTCTTC. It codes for CASMRGLGLEDNEQFF.

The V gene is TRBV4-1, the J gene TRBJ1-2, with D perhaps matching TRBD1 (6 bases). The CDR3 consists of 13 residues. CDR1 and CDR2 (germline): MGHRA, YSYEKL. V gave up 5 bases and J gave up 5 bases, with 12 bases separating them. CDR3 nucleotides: TGCGCCAGCAGCGGGGACATGACTTATGGCTACACCTTC. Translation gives CASSGDMTYGYTF.

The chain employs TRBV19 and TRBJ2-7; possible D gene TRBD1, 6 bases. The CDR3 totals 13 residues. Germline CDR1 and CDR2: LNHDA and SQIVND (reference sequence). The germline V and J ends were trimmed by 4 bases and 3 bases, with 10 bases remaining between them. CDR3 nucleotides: TGTGCCAGTAGTACCGGGACAAACTACGAGCAGTACTTC. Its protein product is CASSTGTNYEQYF. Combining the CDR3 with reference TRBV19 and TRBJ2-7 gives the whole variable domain DGGITQSPKYLFRKEGQNVTLSCEQNLNHDAMYWYRQDPGQGLRLIYYSQIVNDFQKGDIAEGYSVSREKKESFPLTVTSAQKNPTAFYLCASSTGTNYEQYFGPGTRLTVT.

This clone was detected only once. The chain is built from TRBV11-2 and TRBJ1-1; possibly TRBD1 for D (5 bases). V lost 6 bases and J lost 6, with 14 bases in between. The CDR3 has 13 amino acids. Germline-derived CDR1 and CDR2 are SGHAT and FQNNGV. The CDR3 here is CASSPGAQSEAFF. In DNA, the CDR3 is TGTGCCAGCAGTCCTGGGGCCCAATCTGAAGCTTTCTTT. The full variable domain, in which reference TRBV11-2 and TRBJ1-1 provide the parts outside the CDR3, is EAGVAQSPRYKIIEKRQSVAFWCNPISGHATLYWYQQILGQGPKLLIQFQNNGVVDDSQLPKDRFSAERLKGVDSTLKIQPAKLEDSAVYLCASSPGAQSEAFFGQGTRLTVV.

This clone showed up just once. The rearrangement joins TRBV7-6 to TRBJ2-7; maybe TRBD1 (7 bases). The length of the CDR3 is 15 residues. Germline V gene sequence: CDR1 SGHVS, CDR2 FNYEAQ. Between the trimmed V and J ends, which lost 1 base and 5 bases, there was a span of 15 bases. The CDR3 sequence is CASSLGPPGGNEQYF. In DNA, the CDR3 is TGTGCCAGCAGCTTAGGTCCCCCAGGGGGGAACGAGCAGTACTTC.

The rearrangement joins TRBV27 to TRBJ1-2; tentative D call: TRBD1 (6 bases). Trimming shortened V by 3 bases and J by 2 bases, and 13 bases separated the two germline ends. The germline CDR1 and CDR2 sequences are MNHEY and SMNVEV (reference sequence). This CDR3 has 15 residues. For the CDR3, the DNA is TGTGCCAGCAGTTTTGCGGGGGGCCCGAACTATGGCTACACCTTC. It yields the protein CASSFAGGPNYGYTF.

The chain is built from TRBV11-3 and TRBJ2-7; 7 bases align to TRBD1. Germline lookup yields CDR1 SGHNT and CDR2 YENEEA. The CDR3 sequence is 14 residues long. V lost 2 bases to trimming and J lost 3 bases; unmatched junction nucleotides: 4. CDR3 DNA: TGTGCCAGCAGCTTATCGAGGGACAGCTACGAGCAGTACTTC. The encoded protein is CASSLSRDSYEQYF.

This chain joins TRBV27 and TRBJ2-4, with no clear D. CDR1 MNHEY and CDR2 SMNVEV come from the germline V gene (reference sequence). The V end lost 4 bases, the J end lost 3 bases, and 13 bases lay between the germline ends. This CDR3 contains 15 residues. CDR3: CASSSPDLGKNIQYF. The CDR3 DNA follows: TGTGCCAGCAGTTCCCCTGACTTGGGCAAAAACATTCAGTACTTC.

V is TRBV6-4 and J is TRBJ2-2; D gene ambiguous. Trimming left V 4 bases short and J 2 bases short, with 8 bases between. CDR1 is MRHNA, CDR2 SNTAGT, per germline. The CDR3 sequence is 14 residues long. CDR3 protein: CASSVYGNTGELFF. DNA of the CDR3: TGTGCCAGCAGTGTGTACGGTAACACCGGGGAGCTGTTTTTT.

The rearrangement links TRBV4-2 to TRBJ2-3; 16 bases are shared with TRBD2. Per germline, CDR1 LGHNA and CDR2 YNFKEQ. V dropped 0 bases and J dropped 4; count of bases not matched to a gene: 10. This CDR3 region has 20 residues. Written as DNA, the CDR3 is TGTGCCAGCAGCCAAGAATTCGGGACTAGCGGGAGGGCCGGGTCAGATACGCAGTATTTT. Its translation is CASSQEFGTSGRAGSDTQYF.